The 32 T cell receptor beta chains below were found in one sample sequenced in a study of PD-1 blockade in mismatch repair-deficient tumors. Measured with immunoSEQ multiplex PCR; TCRdb has only the in-frame clones, and not every one. The repertoire holds roughly 130,000 clones, with 88% as singletons. Material: peripheral blood, obtained approximately 72 weeks after starting pembrolizumab. Receptor source: an adult with mismatch repair-deficient cancer.

CDR3 loop: CASSLVRGLTDTQYF. The CDR3, as DNA: TGTGCCAGCAGCTTGGTCAGGGGGCTGACAGATACGCAGTATTTT. This chain connects TRBV5-4 to TRBJ2-3; 8 positions match TRBD1. CDR1 is SGHNT, CDR2 YYREEE, per germline (reference sequence). Trimming took 0 bases from V and 3 from J; bases not matched to a gene: 3. There are 15 residues in the CDR3.

The J gene is TRBJ2-5, the V gene TRBV29-1; no reliable D call. Germline assignment: CDR1 SQVTM and CDR2 ANQGSEA. The CDR3 is made up of 10 amino acids. The V end lost 4 bases, the J end lost 8 bases, and 8 bases lay between the germline ends. This chain's CDR3 is CSVVRKTQYF. As DNA, the CDR3 is TGCAGCGTTGTTCGGAAAACCCAGTACTTC.

As to this clone: Other DNA sequences in this sample translate to the same CDR3. The CDR3 bases are TGCAGCGTGGTCCAGGGGGCCACCGGGGAGCTGTTTTTT. Translated: CSVVQGATGELFF. The chain combines TRBV29-1 with TRBJ2-2; 8 nucleotides line up with TRBD1. The CDR3 runs 13 residues. J gave up 4 bases and V 6 bases, and 4 bases lay outside the gene matches. Per germline, CDR1 SQVTM and CDR2 ANQGSEA.

This clone was seen only once. This chain joins TRBV4-1 and TRBJ2-7; D is perhaps TRBD1 (6 bases). The length of the CDR3 is 13 residues. Trimming stripped 5 bases from V and 0 bases from J, with 8 bases between. The germline CDR1 and CDR2 sequences are MGHRA and YSYEKL. The CDR3 region is CASSDRPSYEQYF. The CDR3 DNA sequence: TGCGCCAGCAGCGACAGGCCCTCCTACGAGCAGTACTTC.

CDR3 amino acids: CASSQVPNTEAFF. CDR3 in DNA: TGCGCCAGCAGCCAAGTTCCGAACACTGAAGCTTTCTTT. This rearrangement joins TRBV4-3 to TRBJ1-1; D unclear. Germline CDR1 is LGHNA and CDR2 is YSLEER. This CDR3 contains 13 residues. Trimming stripped 1 base from V and 1 base from J, with 4 bases between.

The V gene is TRBV5-4, the J gene TRBJ2-7, with D uncertain. CDR3 size: 13 residues. V was trimmed by 3 bases and J by 2 bases, leaving 9 bases between them. The germline V gene encodes CDR1 SGHNT and CDR2 YYREEE (reference sequence). In DNA, the CDR3 is TGTGCCAGCAGCTCCGAGCGTACCTACGAGCAGTACTTC. Amino acids: CASSSERTYEQYF.

This chain joins TRBV15 and TRBJ1-2; D might be TRBD1 (6 bases). This CDR3 has 14 amino acids. The V gene lost 3 bases and the J gene lost 7 bases, with 15 bases spanning the gap. The germline gives CDR1 LNHNV, CDR2 YYDKDF (reference sequence). The CDR3 DNA sequence: TGTGCCACCAGCAGGGAAGGGGGGAGCTTTGGCTACACCTTC. The encoded protein is CATSREGGSFGYTF.

V gene TRBV29-1 combines with J gene TRBJ2-7, with 8 positions matching TRBD2. Germline-derived CDR1 and CDR2 are SQVTM and ANQGSEA. There are 15 residues in the CDR3. V shed 5 bases, J shed 3 bases, and the junction held 12 bases outside the gene matches. The DNA of the CDR3 is TGCAGCGTTCGGACGGTACTAGCGGAGGGCTACGAGCAGTACTTC. Translated, it gives CSVRTVLAEGYEQYF.

This clone came up once. This chain links TRBV4-2 with TRBJ1-5, with D possibly TRBD1 on 5 matching bases. The CDR3 extends over 13 amino acids. Germline values: CDR1 LGHNA, CDR2 YNFKEQ. The V end lost 3 bases, the J end lost 7 bases, and 10 bases lay between the germline ends. CDR3 nucleotides: TGTGCCAGCAGCCAGGGGGTTGGCCAGCCCCAGCATTTT. As protein: CASSQGVGQPQHF.

The chain couples TRBV30 to TRBJ2-6; 9 nucleotides line up with TRBD1. V shed 4 bases and J 0 bases; nucleotides not matched to a gene: 10. This CDR3 spans 18 amino acids. The germline gives CDR1 GTSNPN, CDR2 SVGIG (reference sequence). Here the CDR3 DNA reads TGTGCCTGGAACCGAGGACAGGGGCCTCTCTCTGGGGCCAACGTCCTGACTTTC. The encoded protein is CAWNRGQGPLSGANVLTF.

There are a few counts of this clone. The gene calls are TRBV27 and TRBJ2-1; 9 bases fit TRBD2. The CDR3 has 15 amino acids. CDR1 is MNHEY, CDR2 SMNVEV, per germline (reference sequence). Losses at the gene ends were 6 bases for V and 7 bases for J; bases not matched to a gene: 10. The CDR3 sequence is CASRLRLAGKNEQFF. The CDR3 coding sequence is TGTGCCAGCAGACTGAGGCTAGCGGGAAAGAATGAGCAGTTCTTC.

The CDR3 sequence is CASSEALGGAYDEKLFF. The CDR3 bases are TGTGCCAGCAGCGAGGCACTTGGGGGCGCATACGATGAAAAACTGTTTTTT. The rearrangement joins TRBV9 to TRBJ1-4; maybe TRBD1 (6 bases). Germline assignment: CDR1 SGDLS and CDR2 YYNGEE. Trimming stripped 3 bases from V and 6 bases from J, with 21 bases between. The CDR3 runs 17 residues. Drawing the rest from reference TRBV9 and TRBJ1-4, the complete variable domain is DSGVTQTPKHLITATGQRVTLRCSPRSGDLSVYWYQQSLDQGLQFLIQYYNGEERAKGNILERFSAQQFPDLHSELNLSSLELGDSALYFCASSEALGGAYDEKLFFGSGTQLSVL.

The genes are TRBV4-3 and TRBJ2-5, with a tentative D call TRBD1 (6 bases). CDR1 LGHNA and CDR2 YSLEER come from the germline V gene. This CDR3 has 14 amino acids. The germline V and J ends were trimmed by 9 bases and 2 bases, with 16 bases remaining between them. The CDR3 nucleotides are TGCGCCAGAGGGACACTTCGAGTTCAAGAGACCCAGTACTTC. Translating it yields CARGTLRVQETQYF.

The chain has TRBV28 and TRBJ1-2, with D tentatively TRBD1 (5 bases). The CDR3 runs to 15 residues. Germline lookup yields CDR1 MDHEN and CDR2 SYDVKM. Trimming took off 0 bases at V and 6 bases at J, with 14 bases between the two ends. Here the CDR3 reads CASSLWQGQRDGYTF. The CDR3 nucleotides read TGTGCCAGCAGTTTATGGCAGGGCCAACGGGATGGCTACACCTTC.

This chain connects TRBV28 to TRBJ2-3; D could derive from TRBD1 or TRBD2 (5 bases each). The germline V gene encodes CDR1 MDHEN and CDR2 SYDVKM. There are 14 residues in the CDR3. Trimming removed 2 bases at V and 11 bases at J, with 17 bases between. The CDR3 region has the DNA TGTGCCAGCAGTTTACCGGGACGTAGGCGTCTGCAGTATTTT. This translates into CASSLPGRRRLQYF.

The rearrangement uses TRBV7-9 and TRBJ2-1, with D perhaps matching TRBD2 (5 bases). The CDR3 runs 11 residues. The germline CDR1 and CDR2 sequences are SEHNR and FQNEAQ (reference sequence). V lost 3 bases and J 10 bases, leaving 7 bases between the germline ends. The CDR3 DNA sequence: TGTGCCAGCAGCTTCCGGGAAGAGCAGTTCTTC. This codes for CASSFREEQFF.

The chain carries TRBV13 and TRBJ2-7, with 7 positions matching TRBD1. The CDR3 is made up of 14 amino acids. CDR1 is PRHDT and CDR2 is FYEKMQ in the germline V gene (reference sequence). Trimming took 6 bases from V and 4 from J; bases not matched to a gene: 9. DNA for the CDR3: TGTGCCAGCAGGGGGACGGGACAGAAATACGAGCAGTACTTC. Its protein is CASRGTGQKYEQYF. The full variable domain, its missing parts supplied by reference TRBV13 and TRBJ2-7, is AAGVIQSPRHLIKEKRETATLKCYPIPRHDTVYWYQQGPGQDPQFLISFYEKMQSDKGSIPDRFSAQQFSDYHSELNMSSLELGDSALYFCASRGTGQKYEQYFGPGTRLTVT.

In its sample, this clone was seen a few times. The chain combines TRBV18 with TRBJ2-7; D is perhaps TRBD2 (5 bases). Germline V gene sequence: CDR1 KGHSH, CDR2 LQKENI. CDR3 length equals 12 residues. With 2 bases removed from V and 5 bases from J, the gap between germline ends came to 7 bases. CDR3 DNA sequence: TGTGCCAGCTCACCAAGGGAGCACGAGCAGTACTTC. The encoded protein is CASSPREHEQYF.

This chain connects TRBV30 to TRBJ1-2; no reliable D call. Trimming left V 0 bases short and J 8 bases short, with 10 bases between. The CDR3 runs to 12 residues. Germline lookup yields CDR1 GTSNPN and CDR2 SVGIG (reference sequence). The CDR3 spells CAWSVLGRGYTF. The CDR3 nucleotides are TGTGCCTGGAGTGTTCTGGGGAGAGGCTACACCTTC.

The chain combines TRBV19 with TRBJ1-1; D call uncertain. The germline V and J ends were trimmed by 6 bases and 7 bases, with 15 bases remaining between them. Germline V gene lookup returns CDR1 LNHDA and CDR2 SQIVND (reference sequence). This CDR3 has 13 residues. The CDR3 is CASSHKPGDEAFF. CDR3 nucleotides: TGTGCCAGTAGCCATAAGCCGGGAGATGAAGCTTTCTTT.

The chain has TRBV28 and TRBJ2-7, with TRBD1 as a possible D gene (6 bases). The CDR3 loop spans 12 amino acids. Germline lookup yields CDR1 MDHEN and CDR2 SYDVKM. Trimming removed 1 base at V and 6 bases at J, with 7 bases between. CDR3 bases: TGTGCCAGCAGTTTATTGGGGGCCGAGCAGTACTTC. This translates into CASSLLGAEQYF.

The chain links TRBV7-3 to TRBJ2-2, with 8 bases lining up with TRBD1. V gave up 5 bases and J gave up 0 bases; unmatched junction bases: 8. This CDR3 has 17 amino acids. Germline CDR1 and CDR2: SGHTA and FQGTGA. CDR3 coding DNA: TGTGCCAGCAGCCCAGAGCCAGGGGGCGCGAACACCGGGGAGCTGTTTTTT. It encodes CASSPEPGGANTGELFF. Combining the CDR3 with reference TRBV7-3 and TRBJ2-2 gives the whole variable domain GAGVSQTPSNKVTEKGKYVELRCDPISGHTALYWYRQSLGQGPEFLIYFQGTGAADDSGLPNDRFFAVRPEGSVSTLKIQRTERGDSAVYLCASSPEPGGANTGELFFGEGSRLTVL.

CDR3 region: CAISEGGARHNEQYF. The CDR3 coding sequence is TGTGCCATCAGTGAGGGAGGGGCGAGACATAACGAGCAGTACTTC. The V and J genes are TRBV10-3 and TRBJ2-7; possibly TRBD2 for D (6 bases). Germline lookup yields CDR1 ENHRY and CDR2 SYGVKD. CDR3 length: 15 amino acids. The germline V and J ends were trimmed by 2 bases and 5 bases, with 16 bases remaining between them.

The V gene is TRBV6-5, the J gene TRBJ2-5, with D possibly TRBD1 on 5 matching bases. The V end lost 4 bases, the J end lost 5 bases, and 8 bases lay between the germline ends. The CDR3 is 12 residues long. Germline assignment: CDR1 MNHEY and CDR2 SVGAGI. DNA of the CDR3: TGTGCCAGCAGTTCTAACAGGGAGACCCAGTACTTC. Translation gives CASSSNRETQYF.

The V and J genes are TRBV7-6 and TRBJ2-7; D call uncertain. From germline, CDR1 is SGHVS and CDR2 FNYEAQ. Trimming stripped 1 base from V and 2 bases from J, with 18 bases between. This CDR3 is built from 17 residues. The chain's CDR3 is CASSLGSGSNPAYEQYF. The CDR3 bases are TGTGCCAGCAGCTTAGGGTCAGGTAGTAATCCGGCCTACGAGCAGTACTTC.

The rearrangement links TRBV4-1 to TRBJ1-2; the D is unclear. V was shortened by 0 bases and J by 0 bases, with 11 bases between the two germline ends. The germline gives CDR1 MGHRA, CDR2 YSYEKL. The CDR3 extends over 16 amino acids. The CDR3 DNA is TGCGCCAGCAGCCAAGATCTGTCGGGAGCTAACTATGGCTACACCTTC. It translates to CASSQDLSGANYGYTF.

The V call is TRBV5-1, the J call TRBJ2-3; weak D call: TRBD2 (6 bases). Trimming cost V 4 bases and J 5 bases, with 26 bases left between them. CDR1 is SGHRS, CDR2 YFSETQ, per germline. The CDR3 sequence is 18 residues long. CDR3 protein: CASSLNSLMWRGGDTQYF. The CDR3 DNA reads as TGCGCCAGCAGCCTTAATTCCCTTATGTGGAGGGGAGGAGATACGCAGTATTTT.

J is TRBJ2-1 and V is TRBV27; D might be TRBD2 (7 bases). Per the germline V gene, CDR1 is MNHEY and CDR2 is SMNVEV (reference sequence). V lost 5 bases and J lost 7, with 21 bases in between. The CDR3 is 16 residues long. The CDR3 DNA sequence: TGTGCCAGCAGTGCCCTCAGGGGAGGGCCCAGAAATGAGCAGTTCTTC. It is translated as CASSALRGGPRNEQFF.

The chain is built from TRBV7-2 and TRBJ2-7; 7 positions agree with TRBD2. J lost 6 bases, V lost 1 base, and 6 bases had no gene match. CDR3 length: 14 residues. Germline CDR1 is SGHTA and CDR2 is FQGNSA. In DNA, the CDR3 is TGTGCCAGCAGCTTAGGGGCGGGAGTACTCGAGCAGTACTTC. Its protein is CASSLGAGVLEQYF.

A single count supports this clone. The rearrangement links TRBV5-1 to TRBJ2-7; 9 bases are a match to TRBD1. The J segment lost 6 bases and the V segment lost 1 base, leaving 5 bases of the junction unmatched. The CDR3 covers 14 residues. Per the germline V gene, CDR1 is SGHRS and CDR2 is YFSETQ. The CDR3 DNA reads as TGCGCCAGCAGCTTGAGGGGACAGGGCTCCGAGCAGTACTTC. Its translation is CASSLRGQGSEQYF.

This clone appeared a single time. This chain links TRBV18 with TRBJ2-5; D possibly corresponds to TRBD2 (5 bases). Trimming removed 2 bases at V and 4 bases at J, with 8 bases between. From germline, CDR1 is KGHSH and CDR2 LQKENI. The CDR3 consists of 13 residues. As DNA, the CDR3 is TGTGCCAGCTCACCAAACCGGGGAGAGACCCAGTACTTC. Its translation is CASSPNRGETQYF.

The count of this clone is one. This chain uses TRBV6-5 with TRBJ1-5; 7 bases agree with TRBD1. V was pared by 8 bases and J by 3 bases, with 4 bases of the junction left unmatched. The CDR3 is 13 residues long. The germline CDR1 and CDR2 sequences are MNHEY and SVGAGI. The CDR3 region is CASADRDNQPQHF. The DNA of the CDR3 is TGTGCCAGCGCCGACAGGGACAATCAGCCCCAGCATTTT.